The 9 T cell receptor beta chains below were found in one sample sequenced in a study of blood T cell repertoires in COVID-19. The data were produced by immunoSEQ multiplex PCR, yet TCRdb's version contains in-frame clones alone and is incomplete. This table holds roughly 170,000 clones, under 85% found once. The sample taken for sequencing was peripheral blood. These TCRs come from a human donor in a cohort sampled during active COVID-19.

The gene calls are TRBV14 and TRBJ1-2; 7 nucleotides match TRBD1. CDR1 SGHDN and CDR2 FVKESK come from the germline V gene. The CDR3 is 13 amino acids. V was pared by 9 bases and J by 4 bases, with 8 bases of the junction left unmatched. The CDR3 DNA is TGTGCCAGATCGACAGGGTCCCTCTATGGCTACACCTTC. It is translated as CARSTGSLYGYTF.

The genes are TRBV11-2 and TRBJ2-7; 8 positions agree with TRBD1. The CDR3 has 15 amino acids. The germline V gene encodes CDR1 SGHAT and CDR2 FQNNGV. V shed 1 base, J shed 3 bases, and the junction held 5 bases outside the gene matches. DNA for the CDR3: TGTGCCAGCAGCTTAGGGACAGGGTACGGCTACGAGCAGTACTTC. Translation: CASSLGTGYGYEQYF. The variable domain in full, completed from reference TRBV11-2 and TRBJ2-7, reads EAGVAQSPRYKIIEKRQSVAFWCNPISGHATLYWYQQILGQGPKLLIQFQNNGVVDDSQLPKDRFSAERLKGVDSTLKIQPAKLEDSAVYLCASSLGTGYGYEQYFGPGTRLTVT.

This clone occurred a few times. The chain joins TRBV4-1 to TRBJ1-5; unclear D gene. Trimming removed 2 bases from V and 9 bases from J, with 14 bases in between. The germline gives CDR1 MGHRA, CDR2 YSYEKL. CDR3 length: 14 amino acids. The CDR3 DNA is TGCGCCAGCAGCCAATCTGAGGAATCAGTGCCCCAGCATTTT. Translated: CASSQSEESVPQHF.

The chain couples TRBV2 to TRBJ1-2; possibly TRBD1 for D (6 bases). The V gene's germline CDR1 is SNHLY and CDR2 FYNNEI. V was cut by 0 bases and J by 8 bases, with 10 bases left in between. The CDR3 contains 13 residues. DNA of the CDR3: TGTGCCAGCAGTGAAGCCAGGGGTTTCGGCTACACCTTC. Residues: CASSEARGFGYTF.

The CDR3 bases are TGCGCCAGCAGTGTCCAGGGGGTATCCTACGAGCAGTACTTC. The encoded protein is CASSVQGVSYEQYF. The chain uses TRBV5-1 and TRBJ2-7, with 7 bases matching TRBD1. This CDR3 has 14 amino acids. Trimming removed 5 bases from V and 1 base from J; junction bases left unmatched: 6. Germline V gene lookup returns CDR1 SGHRS and CDR2 YFSETQ.

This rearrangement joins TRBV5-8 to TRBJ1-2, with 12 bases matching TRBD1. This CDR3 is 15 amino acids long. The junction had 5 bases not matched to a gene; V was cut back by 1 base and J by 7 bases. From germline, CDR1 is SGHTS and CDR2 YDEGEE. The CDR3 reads CASSLMGQGAGGYTF. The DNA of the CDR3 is TGTGCCAGCAGCTTGATGGGACAGGGGGCTGGTGGCTACACCTTC.

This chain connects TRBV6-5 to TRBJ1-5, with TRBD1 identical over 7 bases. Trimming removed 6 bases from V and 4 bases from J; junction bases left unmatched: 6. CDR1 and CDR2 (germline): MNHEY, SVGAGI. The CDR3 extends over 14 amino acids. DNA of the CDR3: TGTGCCAGCAGACACGGACAGGCAAATCAGCCCCAGCATTTT. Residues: CASRHGQANQPQHF.

CDR3 protein: CASSELAGGSYEQYF. The DNA of the CDR3 is TGTGCCAGCAGCGAACTAGCGGGGGGATCCTACGAGCAGTACTTC. The chain links TRBV3-1 (or the pseudogene TRBV3-2) to TRBJ2-7; 12 nucleotides line up with TRBD2. Trimming took 5 bases from V and 1 from J; bases not matched to a gene: 3. Germline V gene data show CDR1 as LGHDT and CDR2 as YNNKEL (reference sequence). The CDR3 contains 15 residues.

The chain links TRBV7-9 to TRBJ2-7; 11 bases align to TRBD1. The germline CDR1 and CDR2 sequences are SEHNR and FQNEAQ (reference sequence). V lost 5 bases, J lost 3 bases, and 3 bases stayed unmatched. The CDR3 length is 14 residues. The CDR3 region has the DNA TGTGCCAGCAGCGCGGGGACAGGGGGCTACGAGCAGTACTTC. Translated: CASSAGTGGYEQYF.